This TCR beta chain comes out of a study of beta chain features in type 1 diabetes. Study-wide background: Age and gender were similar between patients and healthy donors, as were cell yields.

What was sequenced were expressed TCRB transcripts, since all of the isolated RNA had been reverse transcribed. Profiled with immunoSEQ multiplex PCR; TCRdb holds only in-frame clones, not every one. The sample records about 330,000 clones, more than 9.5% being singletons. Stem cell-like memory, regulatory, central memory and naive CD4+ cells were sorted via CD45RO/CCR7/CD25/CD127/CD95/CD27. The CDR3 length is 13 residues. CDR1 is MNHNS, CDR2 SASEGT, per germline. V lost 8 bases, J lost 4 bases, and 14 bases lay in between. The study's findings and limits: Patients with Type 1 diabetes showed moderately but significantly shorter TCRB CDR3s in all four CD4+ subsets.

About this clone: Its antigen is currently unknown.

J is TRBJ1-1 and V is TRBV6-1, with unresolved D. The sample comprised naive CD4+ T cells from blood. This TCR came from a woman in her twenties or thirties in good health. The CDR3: CASRTGRGTEAFF. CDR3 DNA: TGTGCCAGCCGGACGGGTCGGGGCACTGAAGCTTTCTTT.